The 5 T cell receptor beta chains given below trace back to one sample, sequenced in a study of spatial heterogeneity in lung cancer. The time point is: sample taken at primary tumor resection. TCRdb re-called the 5' RACE reads with MiXCR, one entry per CDR3 protein. The sample includes 40,000 or so distinct CDR3 sequences, 3% to 3.5% of them seen just once. The sample here was normal lung tissue next to the tumor, taken at surgery. These receptors all stem from a male donor with early-stage non-small cell lung cancer.

This clonotype was counted many times. The chain carries TRBV7-2 and TRBJ1-2, with D maybe TRBD1 (5 bases). CDR1 and CDR2 (germline): SGHTA, FQGNSA. The CDR3 is 14 amino acids. V lost 4 bases, J lost 5 bases, and 14 bases lay in between. The CDR3 sequence is CASSSQPGRYGYTF. CDR3 DNA: TGTGCCAGCAGCTCCCAGCCAGGGAGGTATGGCTACACCTTC.

This clonotype has ten or more counts. The rearrangement uses TRBV6-2 or TRBV6-3 and TRBJ1-5; no clear D gene. The CDR3 is 13 residues long. Trimming pared 8 bases from V and 0 bases from J, leaving 8 bases between. Germline CDR1 reads MNHEY; CDR2 reads SVGEGT. The CDR3 DNA follows: TGTGCCAGCGGATCTTATAGCAATCAGCCCCAGCATTTT. This sequence encodes CASGSYSNQPQHF.

This clonotype was found many times. The rearrangement links TRBV12-3 or TRBV12-4 to TRBJ2-6, with D uncertain. V was trimmed by 4 bases and J by 4 bases, leaving 5 bases between them. The CDR3 has 13 amino acids. CDR3 sequence (DNA): TGTGCCAGCAGTTACCAGGGGGCCAACGTCCTGACTTTC. Translating it yields CASSYQGANVLTF.

This clonotype was observed at least ten times. The gene calls are TRBV6-5 and TRBJ2-5; a weak D match, TRBD1 (5 bases). CDR1 is MNHEY and CDR2 is SVGAGI in the germline V gene. CDR3 length: 15 residues. V was cut by 0 bases and J by 7 bases, with 15 bases left in between. The CDR3 DNA sequence: TGTGCCAGCAGTTACTCGAAACACAGGCCATGGACCCAGTACTTC. It translates to CASSYSKHRPWTQYF.

This clonotype was counted at least ten times. This chain links TRBV18 with TRBJ2-3; no reliable D call. CDR1 KGHSH and CDR2 LQKENI come from the germline V gene. The CDR3 consists of 15 residues. V gave up 4 bases and J gave up 0 bases, with 11 bases separating them. The CDR3 DNA reads TGTGCCAGCTCACTCGAGTGGGGTAGCACAGATACGCAGTATTTT. Amino acids: CASSLEWGSTDTQYF.